A selection of T cell receptor beta chains follows, all from one sample in a study of cytomegalovirus exposure and HLA in healthy donors. Clones were read by immunoSEQ multiplex PCR, and TCRdb kept only the in-frame ones, dropping some. The sample holds 70,000 to 75,000 clones. The sequencing input was PBMCs. These receptors were collected from a female donor in good health and CMV-seropositive. Both conserved end residues are part of each CDR3. The D gene is left open where the match is weak.

V gene	D gene	J gene	CDR3 protein	CDR3 DNA
TRBV10-3	.	TRBJ1-2	CAISGGGKNYGYTF	TGTGCCATCAGTGGGGGAGGGAAAAACTATGGCTACACCTTC
TRBV6-4	.	TRBJ2-2	CASSDQPTDTGELFF	TGTGCCAGCAGTGACCAACCGACTGATACCGGGGAGCTGTTTTTT
TRBV27	TRBD2	TRBJ2-7	CASRPGLAGGYEQYF	TGTGCCAGCAGACCGGGGCTAGCGGGAGGGTACGAGCAGTACTTC
TRBV10-3	TRBD1	TRBJ2-3	CAISVAGGTDTQYF	TGTGCCATCAGTGTGGCAGGGGGAACAGATACGCAGTATTTT
TRBV12-5	TRBD1	TRBJ2-5	CASGKTGVETQYF	TGTGCTAGTGGAAAAACAGGGGTGGAGACCCAGTACTTC
TRBV7-2	.	TRBJ1-1	CASSFEGFVGTEAFF	TGTGCCAGCAGCTTTGAGGGCTTTGTAGGCACTGAAGCTTTCTTT
TRBV29-1	TRBD1	TRBJ1-5	CSVAIGQGNQPQHF	TGCAGCGTTGCGATCGGACAGGGCAATCAGCCCCAGCATTTT
TRBV19	TRBD1	TRBJ1-5	CASSLQGVQPQHF	TGTGCCAGTAGTCTGCAGGGGGTTCAGCCCCAGCATTTT
TRBV12-5	TRBD2	TRBJ2-3	CASGLARGGGADTQYF	TGTGCTAGTGGTTTGGCCCGGGGGGGCGGCGCAGATACGCAGTATTTT
TRBV29-1	TRBD2	TRBJ2-1	CSVVGGSSDNEQFF	TGCAGCGTTGTAGGCGGGAGTTCCGACAATGAGCAGTTCTTC
TRBV19	TRBD1	TRBJ1-2	CASSPGQNYGYTF	TGTGCCAGTAGCCCGGGACAGAACTATGGCTACACCTTC
TRBV13	TRBD1	TRBJ1-2	CASSSYTGEHYGYTF	TGTGCCAGCAGTTCCTATACAGGGGAACACTATGGCTACACCTTC
TRBV5-6	.	TRBJ1-1	CASSVWATEAFF	TGTGCCAGCAGCGTGTGGGCTACTGAAGCTTTCTTT
TRBV19	.	TRBJ2-1	CASSILDSSDEQFF	TGTGCCAGTAGTATCCTGGACAGCTCGGATGAGCAGTTCTTC
TRBV10-1	TRBD2	TRBJ2-1	CASTRGGTNEQFF	TGCGCCAGCACCCGCGGGGGAACCAATGAGCAGTTCTTC
TRBV7-2	.	TRBJ2-7	CASSKTSYEQYF	TGTGCCAGCAGCAAAACTAGCTACGAGCAGTACTTC
TRBV18	TRBD2	TRBJ2-7	CASSPTSGGSYEQYF	TGTGCCAGCTCACCCACTAGCGGGGGCTCCTACGAGCAGTACTTC
TRBV6-5	.	TRBJ2-7	CASVPSGSSDYEQYF	TGTGCCAGCGTCCCTTCGGGAAGTTCCGACTACGAGCAGTACTTC